The clone carrying this T cell receptor beta chain was picked up a small number of times. Antigen unknown. The record originates from a study of T-cell memory formation after mild COVID-19. Across the whole study: Among the donors, TCR clusters were largely specific to each donor. Study-wide points: Detection of some responders pre-infection suggested pre-existing cross-reactive memory T cells participated. Most CD4+ clones that shrank were in CM and EM, while CD8+ ones turned up in EMRA. Second-wave clones peaking on day 37 lacked confirmed SARS-CoV-2 specificity.

CDR1 is DFQATT, CDR2 SNEGSKA, per germline (reference sequence). The CDR3 loop spans 13 amino acids. TCRdb re-called the 5' RACE reads through MiXCR, storing one row per CDR3 protein. Among a few hundred thousand distinct CDR3 sequences listed, 16% were seen once. The chain combines TRBV20-1 with TRBJ2-7; TRBD1 matches at 8 bases. Sequenced: PBMCs or a T cell subset sorted from them (not recorded which). This TCR was recovered from a man between 18 and 35 years old who had mild COVID-19 (a few samples of this study predate the infection). Cell type and time point are not known. CDR3: CSGWDRLTYEQYV. In DNA form, the CDR3 reads TGCAGCGGGTGGGACAGGCTTACCTACGAGCAGTACGTC.